This TCR beta chain was observed in a study of blood T cell repertoires in COVID-19. Turning to the study itself: COVID-19 samples, acute and convalescent, were from the United States, Italy and Spain.

In the original processing: Estimation of nucleated cell counts was performed using reference gene primer amplification. The table came from immunoSEQ multiplex PCR; TCRdb's copy has only in-frame clones and leaves some out. That table is the source of V, J and clone size, and D and trimming were worked out from the DNA. The sample carries about 150,000 clones, about 90% recorded once. The TCR comes from a man between 45 and 60 years old with acute or convalescent COVID-19. Sequencing was carried out using peripheral blood.

The CDR3 nucleotides are TGTGCCAGCAGCCCAACCGACAGCAAATCACCCCTCCACTTT. The encoded protein is CASSPTDSKSPLHF. V is TRBV3-1 (or the pseudogene TRBV3-2) and J is TRBJ1-6, with D perhaps matching TRBD1 (5 bases). CDR1 and CDR2 (germline): LGHDT, YNNKEL (reference sequence). The V and J ends lost 4 bases and 10 bases respectively, with 14 bases between them. CDR3 size: 14 residues.